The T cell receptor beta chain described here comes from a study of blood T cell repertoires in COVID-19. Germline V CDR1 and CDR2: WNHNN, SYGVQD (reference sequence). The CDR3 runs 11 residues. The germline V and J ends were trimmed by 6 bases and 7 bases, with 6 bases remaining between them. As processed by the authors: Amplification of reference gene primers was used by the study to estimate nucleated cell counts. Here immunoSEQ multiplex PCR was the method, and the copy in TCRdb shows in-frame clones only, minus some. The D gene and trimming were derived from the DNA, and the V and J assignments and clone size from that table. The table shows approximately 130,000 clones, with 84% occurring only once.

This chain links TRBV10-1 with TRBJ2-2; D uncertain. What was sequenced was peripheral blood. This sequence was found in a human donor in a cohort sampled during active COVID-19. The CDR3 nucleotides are TGCGCCAGCAGCCTGTACGGGGAGCTGTTTTTT. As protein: CASSLYGELFF.